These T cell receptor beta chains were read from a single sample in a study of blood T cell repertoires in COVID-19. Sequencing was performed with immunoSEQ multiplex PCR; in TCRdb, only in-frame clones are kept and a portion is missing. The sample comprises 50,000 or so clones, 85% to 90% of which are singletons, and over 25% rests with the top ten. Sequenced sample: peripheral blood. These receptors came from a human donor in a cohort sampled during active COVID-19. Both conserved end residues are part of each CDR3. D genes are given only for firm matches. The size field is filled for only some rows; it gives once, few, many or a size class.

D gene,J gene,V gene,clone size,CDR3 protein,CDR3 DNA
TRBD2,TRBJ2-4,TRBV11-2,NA,CASSLVGLAGDVAKNIQYF,TGTGCCAGCAGCTTAGTGGGACTAGCGGGAGATGTAGCCAAAAACATTCAGTACTTC
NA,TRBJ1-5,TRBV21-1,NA,CASNAGGHAQPQHF,TGTGCCAGCAACGCAGGGGGCCACGCCCAGCCCCAGCATTTT
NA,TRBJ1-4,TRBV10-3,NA,CAIRGGHSNEKLFF,TGTGCCATCAGGGGCGGACACTCAAATGAAAAACTGTTTTTT
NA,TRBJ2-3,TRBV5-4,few,CASSLGGRARGKTDTQYF,TGTGCCAGCAGCTTGGGGGGTAGGGCCAGGGGTAAAACAGATACGCAGTATTTT
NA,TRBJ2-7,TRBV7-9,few,CASSLVGRHYEQYF,TGTGCCAGCAGCTTAGTGGGCCGGCACTACGAGCAGTACTTC
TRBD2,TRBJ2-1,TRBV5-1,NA,CASSLRLAGGLDNEQFF,TGCGCCAGCAGCCTGAGACTAGCGGGAGGGTTGGACAATGAGCAGTTCTTC
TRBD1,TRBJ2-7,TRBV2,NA,CASGQDTYYEQYF,TGTGCCAGCGGACAGGACACTTACTACGAGCAGTACTTC
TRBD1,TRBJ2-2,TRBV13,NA,CASSFNRGRRGTGELFF,TGTGCCAGCAGCTTCAACAGGGGGCGCCGGGGCACCGGGGAGCTGTTTTTT
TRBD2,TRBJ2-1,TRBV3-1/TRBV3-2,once,CASSLRGSSYNEQFF,TGTGCCAGCAGCCTGCGGGGGAGCTCCTACAATGAGCAGTTCTTC
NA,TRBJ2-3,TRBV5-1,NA,CASSLDSTSRTDTQYF,TGCGCCAGCAGCTTGGACAGTACGTCTCGCACAGATACGCAGTATTTT
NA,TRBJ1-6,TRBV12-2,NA,CASRLKYRGTLADRIPYNSPLHF,TGTGCAAGTCGCTTAAAGTACAGGGGAACGCTTGCGGACAGGATACCCTATAATTCACCCCTCCACTTT
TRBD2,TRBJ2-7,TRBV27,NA,CASRVAGGLYEQYF,TGTGCCAGCAGGGTAGCGGGGGGGCTCTACGAGCAGTACTTC
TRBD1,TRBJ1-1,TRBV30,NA,CALDWDRDFAEAFF,TGTGCCCTTGACTGGGACAGGGACTTCGCTGAAGCTTTCTTT
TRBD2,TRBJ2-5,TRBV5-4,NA,CASSAGTSGGSKTQYF,TGTGCCAGCAGCGCCGGGACTAGCGGGGGGTCGAAGACCCAGTACTTC
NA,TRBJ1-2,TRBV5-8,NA,CASSRKTREYGYTF,TGTGCCAGCAGCCGTAAGACTCGGGAGTATGGCTACACCTTC
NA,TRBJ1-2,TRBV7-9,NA,CASSPSGVYGYTF,TGTGCCAGCAGCCCATCGGGTGTCTATGGCTACACCTTC
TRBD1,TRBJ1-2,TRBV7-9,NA,CASSPHRGLYYGYTF,TGTGCCAGCAGCCCTCACAGGGGGCTTTACTATGGCTACACCTTC
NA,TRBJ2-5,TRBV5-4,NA,CASSRQGGVGETQYF,TGTGCCAGCAGCCGACAAGGGGGAGTCGGGGAGACCCAGTACTTC
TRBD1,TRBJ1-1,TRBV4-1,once,CASSQDPYTGEGTEAFF,TGCGCCAGCAGCCAAGATCCATACACAGGGGAAGGCACTGAAGCTTTCTTT
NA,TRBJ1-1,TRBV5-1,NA,CASSPGGGISTEAFF,TGCGCCAGCAGCCCGGGAGGCGGGATATCCACTGAAGCTTTCTTT
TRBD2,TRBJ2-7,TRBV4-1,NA,CASSQVHEDSRTRYF,TGCGCCAGCAGCCAAGTCCACGAAGACTCTAGGACTAGGTACTTC
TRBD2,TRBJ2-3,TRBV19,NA,CASSVLLGSSGGSTDTQYF,TGTGCCAGTAGTGTCCTTTTGGGGTCTAGCGGGGGAAGCACAGATACGCAGTATTTT
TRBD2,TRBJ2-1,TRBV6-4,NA,CASSQGLAGNEQFF,TGTGCCAGCAGCCAGGGACTAGCGGGCAATGAGCAGTTCTTC
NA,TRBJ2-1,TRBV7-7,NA,CASSEGLHLTGYNEQFF,TGTGCCAGCAGCGAAGGCCTCCACCTCACGGGGTACAATGAGCAGTTCTTC
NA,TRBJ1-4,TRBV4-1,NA,CASRLGQALREKLFF,TGCGCCAGCAGACTAGGTCAGGCTCTGAGGGAAAAACTGTTTTTT
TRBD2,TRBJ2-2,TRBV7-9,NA,CASSPGRWDTGELFF,TGTGCCAGCAGCCCCGGGAGGTGGGACACCGGGGAGCTGTTTTTT
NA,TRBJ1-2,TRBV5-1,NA,CASSLSSVYGYTF,TGCGCCAGCAGCTTGAGCTCCGTCTATGGCTACACCTTC